The T cell receptor beta chain under discussion was sequenced for a study of shared clonotypes between healthy human individuals. Germline V gene sequence: CDR1 SGHNT, CDR2 YYREEE (reference sequence). This CDR3 region has 11 residues. The V end was cut by 8 bases, the J end by 9 bases, with 14 bases between. Profiling relied on immunoSEQ multiplex PCR, and the TCRdb table lists in-frame clones only, not all of them. The profile covers approximately 600,000 clones, with about 95% appearing a single time and 0.11% taken by the ten largest. CD8 cells regarded as naive lacked CD45RO, were positively chosen for CCR7, and omitted terminally differentiated effector memory CD45RA+ cells.

The sequenced sample was naive CD8+ T cells sorted from blood. The chain joins TRBV5-4 to TRBJ1-1; D unclear. The receptor was isolated from a young woman in good health. The CDR3 sequence is CASGREGKAFF. The CDR3 DNA reads TGTGCCAGTGGAAGGGAGGGAAAAGCTTTCTTT.